A single sample is the source of the 23 T cell receptor beta chains below, sequenced in a study of breast tumors, draining lymph nodes, adjacent tissues. Breast cancer patients provided tissue from their axillary draining lymph nodes. TCRdb reprocessed the multiplex PCR reads via MiXCR and lists one record per CDR3 protein. This sample has 200,000 to 300,000 distinct CDR3 sequences, with roughly 30% found just once. Sequenced input: axillary lymph node tissue. These receptors came from a female donor with breast cancer. Some clones in this sample may be carry-over from other donors' samples.

This clonotype was detected ten times or more. The chain recombines TRBV7-2 with TRBJ2-5; 12 bases agree with TRBD2. The germline V gene encodes CDR1 SGHTA and CDR2 FQGNSA. There are 16 residues in the CDR3. The junction had 9 bases not matched to a gene; V was cut back by 5 bases and J by 5 bases. The CDR3, as DNA: TGTGCCAGCAGCATCCAGACTAGCGGGAGTGGGGAGACCCAGTACTTC. The encoded protein is CASSIQTSGSGETQYF.

Comment on this clonotype: The junction departs from germline at one end; a sequencing error may be responsible. The genes are TRBV12-3 or TRBV12-4 and TRBJ1-2, with D hard to call. The CDR3 sequence is 13 residues long. Written as DNA, the CDR3 is TGTGCCAGCACTTTAGTAATGGGCTATGGCTACACCTTC. Translated: CASTLVMGYGYTF.

The sample holds many counts of this clonotype. The CDR3 coding sequence is TGTGCCAGCAGTTTAGCGGTCCAGGGGAGCGGCTACACCTTC. As protein: CASSLAVQGSGYTF. V and J are TRBV12-3 or TRBV12-4 and TRBJ1-2, with D tentatively TRBD1 (6 bases). The CDR3 extends over 14 amino acids. V gave up 0 bases and J gave up 8 bases, with 13 bases separating them.

This clonotype has at least ten counts. The chain combines TRBV20-1 with TRBJ2-3; 8 bases line up with TRBD2. The junction had 10 bases not matched to a gene; V was cut back by 0 bases and J by 5 bases. CDR1 is DFQATT and CDR2 is SNEGSKA in the germline V gene (reference sequence). The CDR3 sequence is 16 residues long. This CDR3 reads CSARDQSGRSVDTQYF. CDR3 DNA: TGCAGTGCTAGAGACCAAAGCGGGAGATCGGTAGATACGCAGTATTTT.

In the case of this clonotype: A read error may produce the germline difference seen at one junction end. The chain uses TRBV12-3 or TRBV12-4 and TRBJ2-7; D may be TRBD1 or TRBD2 (5 bases each). The CDR3 consists of 11 residues. In DNA, the CDR3 is TGTGCCAGCAGTTCCCCCGGGACCGCTAACTTC. Translating it yields CASSSPGTANF.

CDR3 sequence (DNA): TGCGCCAGCAGCTTTCCCGGGAGGGCCAGGGAGCAGTTCTTC. Encoded protein: CASSFPGRAREQFF. This sequence joins TRBV5-1 and TRBJ2-1, with 8 nucleotides matching TRBD2. Germline CDR1 and CDR2: SGHRS and YFSETQ. CDR3 size: 14 residues. Trimming at V came to 2 bases and at J to 10 bases, leaving 8 bases not matched to a gene.

Ten or more counts support this clonotype. The chain couples TRBV20-1 to TRBJ2-2, with D unresolved. V was pared by 6 bases and J by 9 bases, with 20 bases between. The germline V gene encodes CDR1 DFQATT and CDR2 SNEGSKA (reference sequence). The CDR3 has 14 residues. The CDR3 loop is CSAKTGPGARELFF. The CDR3 nucleotides read TGCAGTGCAAAAACCGGGCCCGGAGCCCGGGAGCTGTTTTTT.

This clonotype was observed at least ten times. The chain is built from TRBV27 and TRBJ2-1, with D perhaps assigned TRBD1 or TRBD2 (5 bases each). This CDR3 region has 11 residues. The germline gives CDR1 MNHEY, CDR2 SMNVEV (reference sequence). The ends were cut back, 7 bases at V and 15 bases at J, with 16 bases in the middle. CDR3 coding DNA: TGTGCCAGCAATTCCGGGACCAAGAGGTTCTTC. Amino acid sequence: CASNSGTKRFF.

The chain carries TRBV15 and TRBJ2-1; the match to TRBD2 covers 9 bases. Germline loops: CDR1 LNHNV, CDR2 YYDKDF (reference sequence). V lost 3 bases, J lost 4 bases, and 16 bases stayed unmatched. The CDR3 totals 19 residues. CDR3 loop: CATSSLTPLAGVTYNEQFF. In nucleotides, the CDR3 is TGTGCCACCAGCAGCTTGACCCCCTTAGCGGGAGTCACTTACAATGAGCAGTTCTTC.

About this clonotype: This may come from a read error, since a much larger clone is one base off. The CDR3 ends on some other residue instead of the conserved phenylalanine or tryptophan, so this is likely a read error. V is TRBV19 and J is TRBJ2-1; 10 nucleotides align to TRBD2. The CDR3 totals 14 residues. Germline-derived CDR1 and CDR2 are LNHDA and SQIVND (reference sequence). The V gene end was trimmed by 7 bases and the J gene end by 8 bases; junction bases not matched to a gene: 8. CDR3 in amino acids: CASKFLAGGHEQFS. The CDR3 DNA reads TGTGCCAGTAAATTTTTAGCGGGAGGCCATGAGCAGTTCTCC.

Concerning this clonotype itself: A read error may be the cause here, since a much bigger clone is one base away. The gene calls are TRBV28 and TRBJ2-5, with 7 bases aligning to TRBD1. Germline assignment: CDR1 MDHEN and CDR2 SYDVKM. This CDR3 has 13 residues. The junction had 6 bases not matched to a gene; V was cut back by 5 bases and J by 6 bases. In DNA, the CDR3 is TGTGCCAGCAGTCAACAGGGGCCGAAGACCCAGTACTTC. Translating it yields CASSQQGPKTQYF.

The genes are TRBV9 and TRBJ2-2; 10 positions match TRBD1. V dropped 6 bases and J dropped 0; count of bases not matched to a gene: 5. Germline V gives CDR1 SGDLS, CDR2 YYNGEE. The CDR3 consists of 16 residues. The CDR3 loop reads CASTPGQGTNTGELFF. The DNA of the CDR3 is TGTGCCAGCACCCCGGGACAGGGGACGAACACCGGGGAGCTGTTTTTT.

Details on this clonotype: This may stem from a read error, because a much larger clone lies one nucleotide away. The CDR3 end shows no conserved phenylalanine or tryptophan, and so a read error is likely. The gene calls are TRBV6-5 and TRBJ1-6; D uncertain. V lost 3 bases, J lost 7 bases, and 4 bases lay in between. The CDR3 has 12 amino acids. Germline CDR1 is MNHEY and CDR2 is SVGAGI. The CDR3 DNA is TGTGCCAGCAGTTATCCGAATTCACCCCTCCACCTT. Translated: CASSYPNSPLHL.

The chain has TRBV5-1 and TRBJ1-6, with D possibly TRBD1 on 5 matching bases. The V gene lost 7 bases and the J gene lost 7 bases, with 12 bases spanning the gap. Germline CDR1 SGHRS, CDR2 YFSETQ. The CDR3 has 13 residues. This CDR3 reads CASALGGNSPLHF. CDR3 nucleotide sequence: TGCGCCAGCGCATTGGGGGGAAATTCACCCCTCCACTTT. The full variable domain, in which reference TRBV5-1 and TRBJ1-6 provide the parts outside the CDR3, is KAGVTQTPRYLIKTRGQQVTLSCSPISGHRSVSWYQQTPGQGLQFLFEYFSETQRNKGNFPGRFSGRQFSNSRSEMNVSTLELGDSALYLCASALGGNSPLHFGNGTRLTVT.

This clonotype has ten or more counts. The V call is TRBV29-1, the J call TRBJ2-5, with TRBD2 identical over 16 bases. There are 18 residues in the CDR3. In germline, CDR1 is SQVTM, CDR2 ANQGSEA. V lost 0 bases and J lost 4; bases outside the gene matches: 8. The DNA for the CDR3 is TGCAGCGTTGAAGATCCGGGACTAGCGGGAGGGCTGGGAGAGACCCAGTACTTC. Its protein is CSVEDPGLAGGLGETQYF.

This chain uses TRBV20-1 with TRBJ2-1; 10 bases align to TRBD2. The trim removed 6 bases at V and 3 bases at J, leaving 2 bases unmatched. The V gene's germline CDR1 is DFQATT and CDR2 SNEGSKA (reference sequence). The CDR3 has 13 residues. CDR3 sequence reads: CSALAGFYNEQFF. The CDR3 bases are TGCAGTGCACTAGCGGGATTCTACAATGAGCAGTTCTTC.

About this clonotype: One end of the junction is discordant with germline, which a read error may explain. The chain combines TRBV6-1 with TRBJ1-4, with 7 bases lining up with TRBD1. Germline assignment: CDR1 MNHNS and CDR2 SASEGT. The CDR3 is made up of 13 amino acids. CDR3 DNA sequence: TGTGCCAGCAGGACAGGGAGGAATGAAAAACCGTTTTTT. Its protein is CASRTGRNEKPFF.

Comment on this clonotype: Possible read error: a much larger clone is one base away. The chain employs TRBV20-1 and TRBJ2-7; 10 bases match TRBD1. The length of the CDR3 is 14 residues. The V segment lost 4 bases and the J segment 6 bases; nucleotides outside the gene matches: 9. Per germline, CDR1 DFQATT and CDR2 SNEGSKA (reference sequence). This CDR3 is CSATRDRGASEQYF. The CDR3 nucleotides read TGCAGTGCTACCCGGGACAGGGGTGCCTCCGAGCAGTACTTC.

With regard to this clonotype: A read error may be the cause here, since a much bigger clone is one base away. The chain employs TRBV6-1 and TRBJ2-5, with unresolved D. From germline, CDR1 is MNHNS and CDR2 SASEGT. V lost 7 bases to trimming and J lost 11 bases, with 17 bases between them. CDR3 length equals 12 residues. CDR3 amino acids: CASNDPKVVQYF. The CDR3 DNA follows: TGTGCCAGCAATGATCCTAAAGTAGTGCAGTACTTC.

The sample holds a few counts of this clonotype. A much larger clone lies one base from this, so it may be a read error. The V and J genes are TRBV7-6 and TRBJ2-3; tentatively, D is TRBD1 (5 bases). The CDR3 sequence is 18 residues long. Germline CDR1 SGHVS, CDR2 FNYEAQ. The CDR3 sequence is CASSFTAGPPGPTHTQYF. DNA for the CDR3: TGTGCCAGCAGCTTTACGGCAGGGCCACCCGGTCCCACACATACGCAGTATTTT.

This clonotype was picked up one time. The gene calls are TRBV11-3 and TRBJ2-4; D is possibly TRBD2 (7 bases). Trimming took 0 bases from V and 2 from J, leaving 23 bases between them. The CDR3 covers 20 residues. CDR1 is SGHNT and CDR2 is YENEEA in the germline V gene. DNA for the CDR3: TGTGCCAGCAGCTTAGATCCTGTGGGGGGGCCCGGGGTTACCAAAAACATTCAGTACTTC. Its translation: CASSLDPVGGPGVTKNIQYF.

This clonotype was picked up one time. A much larger clone sits a single nucleotide away, making a read error possible. This chain connects TRBV5-6 to TRBJ2-1; 10 bases line up with TRBD2. This CDR3 contains 15 residues. V shed 3 bases and J 4 bases; nucleotides not matched to a gene: 4. CDR1 is SGHDT, CDR2 YYEEEE, per germline. The DNA of the CDR3 is TGTGCCAGCAGCTACGGGACTAGCGCGTACAATGAGCAGTTCTTC. As protein: CASSYGTSAYNEQFF.

This clonotype was counted many times. J is TRBJ1-2 and V is TRBV6-5; TRBD1 matches 8 bases. After removal of 5 bases from V and 7 bases from J, the junction contained 9 bases not matched to a gene. Germline V CDR1 and CDR2: MNHEY, SVGAGI. CDR3 length: 14 residues. In DNA form, the CDR3 reads TGTGCCAGCAGTGCCCTCCAGGGGGCGCTTGGCTACACCTTC. Protein product: CASSALQGALGYTF.